This TCR beta chain was sequenced in a study of PD-L1 blockade in urothelial cancer. About the research overall: Samples of blood were analyzed 3 weeks (second dose) and 6 weeks after treatment start. Blood yielded a median of 141,255 T cells per sample.

TCRdb keeps only in-frame clones here, not all; method: immunoSEQ multiplex PCR. Of about 76,000 clones in the sample, more than 85% were seen once. Time point: peripheral blood 6 weeks after treatment start. This CDR3 is built from 17 residues. Germline loops: CDR1 SNHLY, CDR2 FYNNEI. V lost 1 base, J lost 4 bases, and 20 bases lay in between. This clone showed up just once. The input for sequencing was PBMCs, taken around atezolizumab (anti-PD-L1) treatment. The V and J genes are TRBV2 and TRBJ2-7; D possibly corresponds to TRBD1 (6 bases). This TCR was recovered from a woman older than 75 with urothelial cancer. Written as DNA, the CDR3 is TGTGCCAGCAGTGAAGGAGCAGCCGGGACATTCGGATACGAGCAGTACTTC. Translated, it gives CASSEGAAGTFGYEQYF.